The TCR beta chain under discussion was sequenced for a study of CD8 T cells in ankylosing spondylitis. Study-wide results and limits: Certain motif variants had earlier been reported in reactive arthritis synovial fluid and blood. A TCR beta motif made of 7 to 9 highly homologous variants seemed typical of ankylosing spondylitis blood. In peripheral blood, disease-linked CD8+ clones occurred at relatively low frequencies.

This clonotype was recorded at least ten times. Its antigen is as yet unknown. Germline V gene lookup returns CDR1 SGHRS and CDR2 YFSETQ. CDR3 length equals 13 residues. V lost 0 bases, J lost 7 bases, and 10 bases lay in between. With molecular barcodes, quantitative 5'-RACE was used to make the TCR beta libraries. In TCRdb, the 5' RACE reads were re-called with MiXCR into one record per CDR3 protein. The sample lists under 950,000 distinct CDR3 sequences, around 17% occurring once. The receptor's source is a male donor with ankylosing spondylitis. The material sequenced was blood, either unsorted or a sorted T cell fraction (not recorded which). The rearrangement links TRBV5-1 to TRBJ1-1; D not certain. CDR3 sequence reads: CASSLEVGLEAFF. For the CDR3, the DNA is TGCGCCAGCAGCTTGGAAGTAGGCCTTGAAGCTTTCTTT.